The clone carrying this TCR beta chain was seen more than once but under ten times. Its antigen is unknown. This sample is part of a study of T cells in Graves' hyperthyroidism and ophthalmopathy. Study conclusions and caveats: Ophthalmopathy could be told apart from stable hyperthyroidism with a 13 V-J model.

V lost 5 bases, J lost 2 bases, and 5 bases stayed unmatched. The length of the CDR3 is 15 residues. RNA transcripts provided the source from which TCR beta CDR3 regions were amplified. A set of HTBI primers served as the primers for a first-round RT-PCR of the TCR CDR3. Each CDR3 protein is one row after TCRdb ran MiXCR on the multiplex PCR reads. Seen here are about 300,000 distinct CDR3 sequences, about 19% observed once, and the top ten hold just under 40%. The V call is TRBV12-3 or TRBV12-4, the J call TRBJ2-2; TRBD2 aligns across 7 bases. This receptor was taken from a man over 45 with Graves' ophthalmopathy. Sequenced input: blood. CDR3 coding DNA: TGTGCCAGCAGTCGGGCGGGAGTCAACACCGGGGAGCTGTTTTTT. Its protein product is CASSRAGVNTGELFF.